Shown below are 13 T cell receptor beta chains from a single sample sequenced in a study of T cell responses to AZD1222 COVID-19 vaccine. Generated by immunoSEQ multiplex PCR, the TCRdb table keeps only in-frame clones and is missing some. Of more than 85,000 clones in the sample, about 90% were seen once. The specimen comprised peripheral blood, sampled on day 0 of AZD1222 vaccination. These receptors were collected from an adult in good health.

CDR3 in amino acids: CATAWETQYF. In nucleotides, the CDR3 is TGTGCCACTGCGTGGGAGACCCAGTACTTC. The chain links TRBV25-1 to TRBJ2-5, with D uncertain. This CDR3 spans 10 amino acids. Germline CDR1 is MGHDK and CDR2 is SYGVNS. V lost 10 bases, J lost 5 bases, and 8 bases lay in between. The complete variable domain, with remaining parts taken from reference TRBV25-1 and TRBJ2-5, reads EADIYQTPRYLVIGTGKKITLECSQTMGHDKMYWYQQDPGMELHLIHYSYGVNSTEKGDLSSESTVSRIRTEHFPLTLESARPSHTSQYLCATAWETQYFGPGTRLLVL.

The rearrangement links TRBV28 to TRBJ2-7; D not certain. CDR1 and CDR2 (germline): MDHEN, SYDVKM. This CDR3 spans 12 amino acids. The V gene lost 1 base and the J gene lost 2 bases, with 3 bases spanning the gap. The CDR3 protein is CASSLYTYEQYF. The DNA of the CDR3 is TGTGCCAGCAGTTTATACACCTACGAGCAGTACTTC.

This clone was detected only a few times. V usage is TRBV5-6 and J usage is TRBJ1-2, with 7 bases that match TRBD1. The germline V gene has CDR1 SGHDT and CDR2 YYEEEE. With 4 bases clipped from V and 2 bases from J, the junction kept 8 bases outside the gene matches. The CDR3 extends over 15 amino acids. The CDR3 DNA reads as TGTGCCAGCAGCAGGCTCCAGACAGGGAACTATGGCTACACCTTC. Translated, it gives CASSRLQTGNYGYTF.

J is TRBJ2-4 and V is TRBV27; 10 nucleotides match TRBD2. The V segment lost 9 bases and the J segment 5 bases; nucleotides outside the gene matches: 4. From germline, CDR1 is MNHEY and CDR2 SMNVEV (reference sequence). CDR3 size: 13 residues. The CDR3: CASRTSGENIQYF. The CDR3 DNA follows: TGTGCCAGTAGGACTAGCGGAGAAAACATTCAGTACTTC.

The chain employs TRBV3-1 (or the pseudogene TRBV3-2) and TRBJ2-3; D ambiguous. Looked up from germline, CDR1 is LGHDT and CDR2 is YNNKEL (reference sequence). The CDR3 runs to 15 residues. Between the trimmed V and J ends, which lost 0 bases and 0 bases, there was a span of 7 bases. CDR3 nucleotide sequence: TGTGCCAGCAGCCAAGATTCGCAGAGCACAGATACGCAGTATTTT. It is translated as CASSQDSQSTDTQYF.

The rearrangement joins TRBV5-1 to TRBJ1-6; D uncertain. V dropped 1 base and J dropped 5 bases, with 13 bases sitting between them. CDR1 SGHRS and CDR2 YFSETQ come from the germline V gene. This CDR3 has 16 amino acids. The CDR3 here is CASSLIGAGHNSPLHF. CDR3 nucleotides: TGCGCCAGCAGCTTGATAGGCGCCGGCCATAATTCACCCCTCCACTTT.

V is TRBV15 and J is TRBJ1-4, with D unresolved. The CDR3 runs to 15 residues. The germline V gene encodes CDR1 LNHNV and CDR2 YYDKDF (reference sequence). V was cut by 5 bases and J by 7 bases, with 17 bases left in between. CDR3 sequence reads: CATSSKPVGSEKLFF. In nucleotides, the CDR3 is TGTGCCACCAGCTCAAAGCCGGTAGGCTCTGAAAAACTGTTTTTT.

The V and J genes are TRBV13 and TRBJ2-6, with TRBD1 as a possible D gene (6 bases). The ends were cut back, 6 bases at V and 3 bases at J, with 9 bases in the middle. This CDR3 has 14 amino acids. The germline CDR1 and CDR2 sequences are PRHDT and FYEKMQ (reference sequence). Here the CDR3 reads CASSQGYGANVLTF. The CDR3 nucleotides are TGTGCCAGCAGTCAGGGGTATGGGGCCAACGTCCTGACTTTC.

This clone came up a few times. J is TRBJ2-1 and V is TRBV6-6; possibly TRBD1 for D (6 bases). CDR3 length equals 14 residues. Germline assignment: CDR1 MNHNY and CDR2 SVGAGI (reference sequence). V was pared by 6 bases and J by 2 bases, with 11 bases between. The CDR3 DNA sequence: TGTGCCAGCAGCGATCAGGGGACCTACAATGAGCAGTTCTTC. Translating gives CASSDQGTYNEQFF.

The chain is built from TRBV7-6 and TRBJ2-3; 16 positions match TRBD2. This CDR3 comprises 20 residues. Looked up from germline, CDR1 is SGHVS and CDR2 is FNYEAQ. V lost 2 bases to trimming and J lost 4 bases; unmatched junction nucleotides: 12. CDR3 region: CASSLRAGTSGGARADTQYF. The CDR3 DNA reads TGTGCCAGCAGCTTAAGGGCCGGGACTAGCGGGGGGGCGAGGGCAGATACGCAGTATTTT. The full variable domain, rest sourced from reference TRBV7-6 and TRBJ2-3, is GAGVSQSPRYKVTKRGQDVALRCDPISGHVSLYWYRQALGQGPEFLTYFNYEAQQDKSGLPNDRFSAERPEGSISTLTIQRTEQRDSAMYRCASSLRAGTSGGARADTQYFGPGTRLTVL.

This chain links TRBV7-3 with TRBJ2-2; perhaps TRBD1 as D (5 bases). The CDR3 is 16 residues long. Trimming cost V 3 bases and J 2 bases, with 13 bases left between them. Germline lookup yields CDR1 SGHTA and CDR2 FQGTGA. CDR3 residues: CASSFDRQRNTGELFF. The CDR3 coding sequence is TGTGCCAGCAGCTTCGATCGACAGAGAAACACCGGGGAGCTGTTTTTT.

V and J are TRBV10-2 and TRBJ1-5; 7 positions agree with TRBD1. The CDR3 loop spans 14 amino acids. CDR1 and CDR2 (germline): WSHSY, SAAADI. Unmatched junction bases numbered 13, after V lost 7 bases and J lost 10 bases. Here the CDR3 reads CASKRGQGDRPQHF. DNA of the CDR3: TGCGCCAGCAAAAGAGGGCAGGGGGACCGTCCCCAGCATTTT.

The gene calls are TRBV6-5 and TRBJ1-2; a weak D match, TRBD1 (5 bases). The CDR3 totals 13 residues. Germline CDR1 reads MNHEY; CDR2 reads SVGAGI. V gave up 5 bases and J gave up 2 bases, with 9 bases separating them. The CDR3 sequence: CASSRDGNYGYTF. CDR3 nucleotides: TGTGCCAGCAGTCGGGACGGGAACTATGGCTACACCTTC.